Sequencing of this TCR beta chain was carried out in a study of blood T cell repertoires in COVID-19. About the research overall: Donors in the United States, Italy and Spain gave samples during acute or convalescent COVID-19. Sources were T cells, B-cell-depleted T cells, or PBMCs; the material itself was cDNA or gDNA.

Per the study methods: Nucleated cell counts were estimated from reference gene primer amplification. Profiled with immunoSEQ multiplex PCR; TCRdb holds only in-frame clones, not every one. From that table come the V and J calls and clone size; the DNA was used to work out D and trimming. The repertoire holds approximately 180,000 clones, with roughly 89% as singletons. The germline CDR1 and CDR2 sequences are KGHSH and LQKENI. Trimming took 1 base from V and 6 from J; bases not matched to a gene: 5. The CDR3 is 15 residues long. The sequence was collected from a woman in her forties with acute COVID-19. The V gene is TRBV18, the J gene TRBJ2-3; TRBD1 matches 9 bases. Source material: PBMCs or T cells enriched from blood (not recorded which). The CDR3 nucleotides read TGTGCCAGCTCACCACAACAGGGGGCGCGGGATACGCAGTATTTT. This codes for CASSPQQGARDTQYF.